This entry lists 17 T cell receptor beta chains sequenced from one sample in a study of blood T cells in healthy people across ages. Sample-barcoded 5' priming and a J-beta primer mix drove a second PCR of about 7 to 12 cycles. MiXCR, applied by TCRdb to the 5' RACE reads, yields one record per CDR3 protein. The sample carries hundreds of thousands of distinct CDR3 sequences, 49% recorded once. The specimen was blood. The receptors come from a woman aged 60-70 years in good health.

The chain employs TRBV28 and TRBJ1-2; the D is unclear. CDR3 length: 11 amino acids. Germline V gene lookup returns CDR1 MDHEN and CDR2 SYDVKM. V was shortened by 5 bases and J by 6 bases, with 7 bases between the two germline ends. The CDR3 protein is CASSPRDGYTF. Here the CDR3 DNA reads TGTGCCAGCAGTCCACGTGATGGCTACACCTTC.

V is TRBV6-6 and J is TRBJ2-5; no definite D call. From germline, CDR1 is MNHNY and CDR2 SVGAGI (reference sequence). The CDR3 extends over 13 amino acids. Between the trimmed V and J ends, which lost 5 bases and 5 bases, there was a span of 12 bases. The CDR3 coding sequence is TGTGCCAGCAGTCTTATAGCAGACGAGACCCAGTACTTC. This sequence encodes CASSLIADETQYF.

This clonotype turned up a few times. This rearrangement joins TRBV7-9 to TRBJ2-7; 7 nucleotides match TRBD1. Looked up from germline, CDR1 is SEHNR and CDR2 is FQNEAQ (reference sequence). The junction had 9 bases not matched to a gene; V was cut back by 2 bases and J by 2 bases. CDR3 length equals 16 residues. CDR3 in amino acids: CASSLSDRATTYEQYF. CDR3 DNA sequence: TGTGCCAGCAGCTTATCAGACAGGGCCACTACCTACGAGCAGTACTTC.

The genes are TRBV12-3 or TRBV12-4 and TRBJ1-2; possibly TRBD1 for D (5 bases). V lost 5 bases to trimming and J lost 8 bases, with 15 bases between them. CDR3 length equals 13 residues. The CDR3, as DNA: TGTGCCAGCAGTAGGGGCACGGCAGGCGGCTACACCTTC. This gives the protein CASSRGTAGGYTF.

The chain combines TRBV5-5 with TRBJ2-3, with D perhaps TRBD1 (5 bases). The CDR3 covers 13 residues. CDR1 and CDR2 (germline): SGHKS, YYEKEE (reference sequence). V lost 4 bases and J 4 bases, leaving 10 bases between the germline ends. In DNA form, the CDR3 reads TGTGCCAGCAGCCCCCACAGGCCAGATACGCAGTATTTT. Its translation is CASSPHRPDTQYF.

This clonotype was observed a handful of times. The chain uses TRBV5-1 and TRBJ1-1; D ambiguous. The CDR3 extends over 14 amino acids. Per germline, CDR1 SGHRS and CDR2 YFSETQ. V gave up 1 base and J gave up 0 bases, with 7 bases separating them. CDR3 nucleotide sequence: TGCGCCAGCAGCTTGATTGGTCTGAACACTGAAGCTTTCTTT. This sequence encodes CASSLIGLNTEAFF.

This clonotype appeared a few times. This chain uses TRBV7-2 with TRBJ2-7; no reliable D call. Germline V lookup: CDR1 SGHTA, CDR2 FQGNSA. Trimming pared 5 bases from V and 3 bases from J, leaving 17 bases between. This CDR3 has 15 residues. CDR3 nucleotide sequence: TGTGCCAGCAGCCCCGAAGGGTACAGTAACTACGAGCAGTACTTC. Its protein is CASSPEGYSNYEQYF.

The rearrangement links TRBV24-1 to TRBJ2-3, with 9 bases lining up with TRBD1. V trimming: 3 bases; J trimming: 5 bases; junction bases outside the gene matches: 2. The CDR3 extends over 14 amino acids. The germline CDR1 and CDR2 sequences are KGHDR and SFDVKD. For the CDR3, the DNA is TGTGCCACCAGTGATGGACAGGGGAAAGATACGCAGTATTTT. Its translation: CATSDGQGKDTQYF.

The chain uses TRBV6-5 and TRBJ2-7; D possibly corresponds to TRBD1 (5 bases). The CDR3 has 14 amino acids. V was trimmed by 8 bases and J by 0 bases, leaving 14 bases between them. In germline, CDR1 is MNHEY, CDR2 SVGAGI. The CDR3 DNA is TGTGCCAGCCGCATTGAAGACAGCTCCTACGAGCAGTACTTC. Encoded protein: CASRIEDSSYEQYF.

This clonotype was recorded a few times. This chain uses TRBV28 with TRBJ2-7, with 8 bases fitting TRBD2. V gave up 5 bases and J gave up 1 base; unmatched junction bases: 7. Germline CDR1 reads MDHEN; CDR2 reads SYDVKM. CDR3 length: 15 residues. This CDR3 is CASSANSGSSYEQYF. CDR3 nucleotides: TGTGCCAGCAGTGCAAACAGCGGGAGTTCCTACGAGCAGTACTTC.

Only a few counts were recorded for this clonotype. V is TRBV20-1 and J is TRBJ2-5; perhaps D is TRBD1 or TRBD2 (5 bases each). In germline, CDR1 is DFQATT, CDR2 SNEGSKA (reference sequence). CDR3 length: 12 amino acids. Between the trimmed V and J ends, which lost 6 bases and 5 bases, there was a span of 13 bases. The CDR3 bases are TGCAGTGCGGGGACCTCGACGGAGACCCAGTACTTC. Amino acids: CSAGTSTETQYF.

The CDR3 nucleotides are TGTGCCAGCAGTTTATACGGGGGCGGGGGCTACACCTTC. Translation: CASSLYGGGGYTF. The chain employs TRBV28 and TRBJ1-2, with a weak D call TRBD1 (6 bases). Trimming left V 1 base short and J 8 bases short, with 11 bases between. The CDR3 contains 13 residues. Per the germline V gene, CDR1 is MDHEN and CDR2 is SYDVKM.

The chain joins TRBV28 to TRBJ2-6; TRBD1 aligns across 7 bases. The V gene's germline CDR1 is MDHEN and CDR2 SYDVKM. The CDR3 contains 15 residues. V lost 7 bases, J lost 0 bases, and 3 bases stayed unmatched. The CDR3 region is CASTGTASGANVLTF. CDR3 in DNA: TGTGCCAGCACCGGGACAGCCTCTGGGGCCAACGTCCTGACTTTC.

This chain links TRBV7-2 with TRBJ1-1, with 9 positions matching TRBD1. V shed 4 bases and J 7 bases; nucleotides not matched to a gene: 10. The length of the CDR3 is 15 residues. Germline loops: CDR1 SGHTA, CDR2 FQGNSA. CDR3 nucleotide sequence: TGTGCCAGCAGCTCGTCACAGGGGGCGAGTCATGAAGCTTTCTTT. This encodes CASSSSQGASHEAFF.

This clonotype was seen a handful of times. One end of the junction is discordant with germline, which a read error may explain. The V call is TRBV9, the J call TRBJ1-2, with a possible D match to TRBD1 (5 bases). The CDR3 extends over 13 amino acids. Germline values: CDR1 SGDLS, CDR2 YYNGEE. CDR3 bases: TGTGTCAGCAGCGTATTAGGGGTTGATGGCTACACCTTC. Translating gives CVSSVLGVDGYTF. Full variable domain (outside the CDR3, taken from reference TRBV9 and TRBJ1-2): DSGVTQTPKHLITATGQRVTLRCSPRSGDLSVYWYQQSLDQGLQFLIQYYNGEERAKGNILERFSAQQFPDLHSELNLSSLELGDSALYFCVSSVLGVDGYTFGSGTRLTVV.

The chain carries TRBV5-8 and TRBJ2-1, with D uncertain. Germline CDR1 reads SGHTS; CDR2 reads YDEGEE. The germline V and J ends were trimmed by 3 bases and 3 bases, with 10 bases remaining between them. This CDR3 is 14 amino acids long. DNA for the CDR3: TGTGCCAGCAGCTCCATCTCGGACTACAATGAGCAGTTCTTC. Amino acid sequence: CASSSISDYNEQFF. Full variable domain (outside the CDR3, taken from reference TRBV5-8 and TRBJ2-1): EAGVTQSPTHLIKTRGQQATLRCSPISGHTSVYWYQQALGLGLQFLLWYDEGEERNRGNFPPRFSGRQFPNYSSELNVNALELEDSALYLCASSSISDYNEQFFGPGTRLTVL.

This chain uses TRBV12-3 or TRBV12-4 with TRBJ2-7; TRBD1 agrees at 8 bases. The CDR3 covers 12 residues. J gave up 6 bases and V 5 bases, and 3 bases lay outside the gene matches. CDR3 region: CASSGDRSEQYF. In DNA form, the CDR3 reads TGTGCCAGCAGTGGGGACAGGTCCGAGCAGTACTTC.